These T cell receptor beta chains were read from a single sample in a study of blood T cell repertoires in COVID-19. Clones were sequenced by immunoSEQ multiplex PCR, and TCRdb holds only the in-frame ones, with some missing. This sample has about 200,000 clones, with 90% to 95% found just once. The specimen sequenced was peripheral blood. These receptors were obtained from a man aged 30 to 45 with acute or convalescent COVID-19. The CDR3 runs from the conserved cysteine through the conserved F or W. A D gene is named only where the DNA matches it firmly. Expanded clones are given a class, and other clones once, few, many or no size at all.

NA	TRBD1	TRBV19	TRBJ2-1	CASSEQGSGNEQFF	TGTGCCAGTAGCGAACAGGGGTCGGGGAATGAGCAGTTCTTC
NA	NA	TRBV12-3/TRBV12-4	TRBJ2-5	CASGDLQETQYF	TGTGCCAGCGGGGACTTACAAGAGACCCAGTACTTC
NA	TRBD1	TRBV7-9	TRBJ2-2	CASSPWDRVAGELFF	TGTGCCAGCAGCCCGTGGGACAGGGTAGCCGGGGAGCTGTTTTTT
NA	NA	TRBV30	TRBJ1-6	CASQQGDNSPLHF	TGTGCCTCTCAACAGGGCGATAATTCACCCCTCCACTTT
NA	TRBD1	TRBV19	TRBJ1-2	CASSIDLGGGGYTF	TGTGCCAGTAGTATAGATCTAGGGGGCGGTGGCTACACCTTC
NA	TRBD2	TRBV11-2	TRBJ2-7	CASSLQRGGNYEQYF	TGTGCCAGCAGCCTACAGCGGGGGGGCAACTACGAGCAGTACTTC
NA	NA	TRBV27	TRBJ2-6	CASSFRSLGANVLTF	TGTGCCAGCAGTTTTCGGAGTCTGGGGGCCAACGTCCTGACTTTC
NA	NA	TRBV5-1	TRBJ2-3	CASSLSGSVADTQYF	TGCGCCAGCAGCTTGTCGGGGAGTGTGGCAGATACGCAGTATTTT
NA	TRBD2	TRBV4-1	TRBJ2-7	CASSHGTSGTYEQYF	TGCGCCAGCAGCCATGGGACTAGCGGAACCTACGAGCAGTACTTC
NA	TRBD1	TRBV6-5	TRBJ1-2	CASSSGTAINYGYTF	TGTGCCAGCAGCTCCGGGACAGCGATTAACTATGGCTACACCTTC
once	TRBD1	TRBV7-3	TRBJ2-1	CASSWRPGTGADEQFF	TGTGCCAGCAGCTGGAGACCCGGGACAGGGGCAGATGAGCAGTTCTTC
NA	NA	TRBV6-5	TRBJ1-2	CASSPVGDYGYTF	TGTGCCAGCAGTCCCGTAGGGGACTATGGCTACACCTTC
NA	NA	TRBV7-3	TRBJ2-5	CASSFSHEETQYF	TGTGCCAGCAGCTTTAGTCATGAAGAGACCCAGTACTTC
NA	TRBD1	TRBV6-5	TRBJ1-2	CAIPYRGNSYGYTF	TGTGCCATCCCGTACAGGGGGAACAGCTATGGCTACACCTTC
NA	NA	TRBV29-1	TRBJ1-2	CSVTTTGNIGYGYTF	TGCAGCGTCACAACTACAGGTAACATCGGCTATGGCTACACCTTC
NA	NA	TRBV20-1	TRBJ2-2	CSAGGELFF	TGCAGTGCCGGCGGGGAGCTGTTTTTT
NA	TRBD2	TRBV24-1	TRBJ2-4	CATSDTSGSAKNIQYF	TGTGCCACCAGTGATACTAGCGGGAGTGCCAAAAACATTCAGTACTTC
NA	TRBD1	TRBV6-5	TRBJ1-6	CASSGDRANSPLHF	TGTGCCAGCAGCGGGGACAGGGCTAATTCACCCCTCCACTTT
NA	NA	TRBV28	TRBJ1-1	CASSLLNLEAFF	TGTGCCAGCAGTTTACTCAATCTTGAGGCTTTCTTT